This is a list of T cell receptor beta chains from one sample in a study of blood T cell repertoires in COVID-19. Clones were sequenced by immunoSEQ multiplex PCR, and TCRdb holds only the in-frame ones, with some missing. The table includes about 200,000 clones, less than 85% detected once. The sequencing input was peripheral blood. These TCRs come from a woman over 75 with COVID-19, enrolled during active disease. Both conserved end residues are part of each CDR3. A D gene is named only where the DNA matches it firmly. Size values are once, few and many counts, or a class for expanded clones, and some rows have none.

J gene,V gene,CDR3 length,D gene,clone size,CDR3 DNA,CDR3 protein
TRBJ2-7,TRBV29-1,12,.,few,TGCAGCGTTGAAAGAGGGTTGGGCGAGCAGTACTTC,CSVERGLGEQYF
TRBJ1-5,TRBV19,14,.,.,TGTGCCAGTACCTCCCTGGGAGGGAATCAGCCCCAGCATTTT,CASTSLGGNQPQHF
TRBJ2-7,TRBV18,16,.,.,TGTGCCAGCTCACCGGGCGGGGGCGAGGCGGTTCGCGAGCAGTACTTC,CASSPGGGEAVREQYF
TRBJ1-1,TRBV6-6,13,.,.,TGTGCCAGCAGCGTTCCAGGGGTCGGTCCAGCTTTCTTT,CASSVPGVGPAFF
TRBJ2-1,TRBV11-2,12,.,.,TGTGCCAGCAGCCGGCAGGGCTATGAGCAGTTCTTC,CASSRQGYEQFF
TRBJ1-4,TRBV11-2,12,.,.,TGTGCCAGCAGCTTACCATCTGAAAAACTGTTTTTT,CASSLPSEKLFF
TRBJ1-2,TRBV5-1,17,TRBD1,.,TGCGCCAGCAGCCTGATCACCGGGACAGCCGATAACTATGGCTACACCTTC,CASSLITGTADNYGYTF
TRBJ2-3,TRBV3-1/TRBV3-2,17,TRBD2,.,TGTGCCAGCAGCCAAGTAATGGCGGGAGATGACACAGATACGCAGTATTTT,CASSQVMAGDDTDTQYF
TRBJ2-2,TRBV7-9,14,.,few,TGTGCCAGCAGCTTAGTCGTGCCGGGCGGGGAGCTGTTTTTT,CASSLVVPGGELFF
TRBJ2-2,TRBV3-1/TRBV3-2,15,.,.,TGTGCCAGCAGCCAGCGGCGCCAAAGCACCGGGGAGCTGTTTTTT,CASSQRRQSTGELFF
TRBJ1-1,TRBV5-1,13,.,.,TGCGCCAGCGGAGCCATGGGGAACACTGAAGCTTTCTTT,CASGAMGNTEAFF
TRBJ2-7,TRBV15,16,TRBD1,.,TGTGCCACCAGCAGAGAGGGGACAGGGGCACGCTACGAGCAGTACTTC,CATSREGTGARYEQYF
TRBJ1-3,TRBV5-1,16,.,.,TGCGCCAGCAGCCTCGGTGGCAGGACTAATGGAAACACCATATATTTT,CASSLGGRTNGNTIYF
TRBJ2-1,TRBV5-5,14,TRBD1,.,TGTGCCAGCAGCGCGGGACAGGGCTACAATGAGCAGTTCTTC,CASSAGQGYNEQFF
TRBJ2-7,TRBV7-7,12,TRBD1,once,TGTGCTAGCAGCCACGGACAGGGCGAGCAGTACTTC,CASSHGQGEQYF
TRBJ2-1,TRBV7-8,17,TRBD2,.,TGTGCCAGCACCCTTAGTCGGAGGCGGGAGAGCTACAATGAGCAGTTCTTC,CASTLSRRRESYNEQFF
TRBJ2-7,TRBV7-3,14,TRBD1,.,TGTGCCAGCAGCCGTCAGGGGGCCTCCTACGAGCAGTACTTC,CASSRQGASYEQYF
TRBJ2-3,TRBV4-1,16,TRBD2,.,TGCGCCAGCAGCCAAGAAGATCTAGCGGGGGCCCCCTTGCGGGATTTT,CASSQEDLAGAPLRDF
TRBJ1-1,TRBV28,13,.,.,TGTGCCAGCAGACAGGAAATAAACACTGAAGCTTTCTTT,CASRQEINTEAFF
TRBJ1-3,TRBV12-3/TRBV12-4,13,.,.,TGTGCCAGCGGGCCCTTGGCAGGAAACACCATATATTTT,CASGPLAGNTIYF
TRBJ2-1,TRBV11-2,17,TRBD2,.,TGTGCCAGCAGCTTAGATGGGAGCGGGGGGTCCTACAATGAGCAGTTCTTC,CASSLDGSGGSYNEQFF
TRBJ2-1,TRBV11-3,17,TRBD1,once,TGTGCCAGCAGCTTAGAGGGGACGGGGACAGCCAACAATGAGCAGTTCTTC,CASSLEGTGTANNEQFF
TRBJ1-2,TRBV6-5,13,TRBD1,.,TGTGCCAGCAGTCCGCGGACAGGCTATGGCTACACCTTC,CASSPRTGYGYTF
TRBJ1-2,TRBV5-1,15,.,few,TGCGCCAGCAGCTCCGAACTTGCGGGCGGAGGCGGCTACACCTTC,CASSSELAGGGGYTF
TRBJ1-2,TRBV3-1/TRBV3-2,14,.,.,TGTGCCAGCAGCCAAGTGCAGGCTTACTATGGCTACACCTTC,CASSQVQAYYGYTF
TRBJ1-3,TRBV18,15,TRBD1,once,TGTGCCAGCTCAGCCGGGACAGGGTCTGGAAACACCATATATTTT,CASSAGTGSGNTIYF